This is a list of T cell receptor beta chains from one sample in a study of T cell responses to AZD1222 COVID-19 vaccine. The method was immunoSEQ multiplex PCR; TCRdb's version includes in-frame clones alone and lacks a portion of them. The sample carries under 100,000 clones, more than 90% recorded once. Sequenced material: peripheral blood, taken on day 0 of AZD1222 vaccination. The receptors derive from an adult in good health. CDR3s include the opening cysteine and the closing phenylalanine or tryptophan. The D gene is left open where the match is weak. Clone size appears in some rows only: once, few, many, or a class for an expanded clone.

-,TRBJ1-2,TRBV2,-,TGTGCCAGCAGCCCATACTTAGGCTACACCTTC,CASSPYLGYTF
-,TRBJ1-2,TRBV19,-,TGTGCCAGTAGTATCGGACAGAGCTATGGCTACACCTTC,CASSIGQSYGYTF
few,TRBJ1-2,TRBV5-1,-,TGCGCCAGCAGCGGAAACGCGGGGTTTGGAGGCTACACCTTC,CASSGNAGFGGYTF
-,TRBJ1-4,TRBV19,TRBD1,TGTGCCAGTAGTATTGACAGGGGTGAAAAACTGTTTTTT,CASSIDRGEKLFF
few,TRBJ2-7,TRBV10-1,-,TGCGCCGGGTTCCTTGGTTGGCCCTACGAGCAGTACTTC,CAGFLGWPYEQYF
-,TRBJ2-5,TRBV7-3,-,TGTGCCAGCAGCTTATTTCGCCAAGAGACCCAGTACTTC,CASSLFRQETQYF
few,TRBJ1-5,TRBV12-3/TRBV12-4,-,TGTGCCAGCAGCCAGGGGAATCAGCCCCAGCATTTT,CASSQGNQPQHF
-,TRBJ2-1,TRBV7-3,TRBD1,TGTGCCAGCAGCCCGTCACAGGGGGTAGAAAATGAGCAGTTCTTC,CASSPSQGVENEQFF
-,TRBJ2-1,TRBV4-2,-,TGTGCCAGCAGCCAAGAGACCCATTCCGAGCAGTTCTTC,CASSQETHSEQFF
-,TRBJ2-7,TRBV19,TRBD1,TGTGCCAGTAGTCAGAGACAGGGCGGCTACGAGCAGTACTTC,CASSQRQGGYEQYF
-,TRBJ2-7,TRBV7-9,-,TGTGCCAGCACCCCGGTCTCAAGCTCCTACGAGCAGTACTTC,CASTPVSSSYEQYF
-,TRBJ2-7,TRBV5-6,TRBD1,TGTGCCAGCAGCCCGAACGGACAGGTTTTGGACGAGCAGTACTTC,CASSPNGQVLDEQYF
-,TRBJ2-7,TRBV27,TRBD2,TGTGCCAGCACCCTCGTTGGGGGGGCCTACGAGCAGTACTTC,CASTLVGGAYEQYF
-,TRBJ2-3,TRBV6-5,-,TGTGCCAGCAGTAGTGGGTTCACAGATACGCAGTATTTT,CASSSGFTDTQYF
-,TRBJ2-3,TRBV19,TRBD2,TGTGCCACTACACTTGGGGGGGCAGATACGCAGTATTTT,CATTLGGADTQYF
-,TRBJ2-1,TRBV19,-,TGTGCCAGTAGTATTATGGTGGCGTGGGGCAATGAGCAGTTCTTC,CASSIMVAWGNEQFF
-,TRBJ2-7,TRBV18,-,TGTGCCAGCTCACCACCGAAAGGGCGGAACGAGCAGTACTTC,CASSPPKGRNEQYF
-,TRBJ1-1,TRBV5-5,TRBD1,TGTGCCAGCAGCTCTCAGGGGGAGAACACTGAAGCTTTCTTT,CASSSQGENTEAFF
-,TRBJ2-3,TRBV11-3,TRBD2,TGTGCCAGCGGGGAGGGCTACTTCACAGATACGCAGTATTTT,CASGEGYFTDTQYF
-,TRBJ2-7,TRBV28,TRBD1,TGTGCCAGCAGGGACAGACAGGGGTGGTACGAGCAGTACTTC,CASRDRQGWYEQYF
-,TRBJ2-3,TRBV6-5,TRBD2,TGTGCCAGTTCCCTAGCGGACATCACAGATACGCAGTATTTT,CASSLADITDTQYF
once,TRBJ2-2,TRBV20-1,-,TGCAGTGCTAGTCGTCAGCCTAACACCGGGGAGCTGTTTTTT,CSASRQPNTGELFF
-,TRBJ2-7,TRBV10-3,TRBD1,TGTGCCATCAGTGTTTCGGGACAGGGTTCCTACGAGCAGTACTTC,CAISVSGQGSYEQYF
-,TRBJ2-7,TRBV11-3,TRBD1,TGTGCCAGCAGCTTAAGGACAGGACCATCCTACGAGCAGTACTTC,CASSLRTGPSYEQYF
-,TRBJ1-1,TRBV3-1/TRBV3-2,-,TGTGCCAGCACCCCAGGTACTGGGGGGAAGAACACTGAAGCTTTCTTT,CASTPGTGGKNTEAFF
-,TRBJ1-6,TRBV27,TRBD1,TGTGCCAGCAGTCAGGACAGGGAGGGCACCCTCCACTTT,CASSQDREGTLHF
once,TRBJ1-1,TRBV3-1/TRBV3-2,TRBD1,TGTGCCAGCAGCCAGACAGGGGGAGAAGCTTTCTTT,CASSQTGGEAFF
-,TRBJ1-3,TRBV5-6,-,TGTGCCAGCAGCTTGATGGGGGGCCACTCTGGAAACACCATATATTTT,CASSLMGGHSGNTIYF
-,TRBJ1-1,TRBV5-6,-,TGTGCCAGCAGCTTGGTGTGGGAGGACACTGAAGCTTTCTTT,CASSLVWEDTEAFF
-,TRBJ1-1,TRBV19,TRBD1,TGTGCCAGTAGTATGCCGACAGGGGTGGGGACTGAAGCTTTCTTT,CASSMPTGVGTEAFF
few,TRBJ2-3,TRBV5-1,TRBD1,TGCGCCAGCAGCCCACACCCGGGACAGGGGACAGATACGCAGTATTTT,CASSPHPGQGTDTQYF
-,TRBJ2-7,TRBV3-1/TRBV3-2,TRBD1,TGTGCCAGCAGCCCTTTGACAGGGACCGAGCAGTACTTC,CASSPLTGTEQYF
-,TRBJ2-7,TRBV5-1,TRBD1,TGCGCCAGCAGCGCCGGGACAGGGTTGCGCGAGCAGTACTTC,CASSAGTGLREQYF
-,TRBJ2-7,TRBV5-1,TRBD1,TGCGCCAGCAGCTCGGGACAGGCGGGCTCCTACGAGCAGTACTTC,CASSSGQAGSYEQYF
-,TRBJ1-6,TRBV4-1,-,TGCGCCAGCAGCCCGTTGGGATCCCGGGAGAATTCACCCCTCCACTTT,CASSPLGSRENSPLHF
-,TRBJ2-5,TRBV19,-,TGTGCCAGTAGTATGGGGAGGACCCAGTACTTC,CASSMGRTQYF
once,TRBJ1-3,TRBV19,-,TGTGCCAGTAGTGTTACAGGATCTGGAAACACCATATATTTT,CASSVTGSGNTIYF
-,TRBJ2-7,TRBV5-1,TRBD2,TGCGCCAGCAGCCCACTACTAGCGGGTGACTCCTACGAGCAGTACTTC,CASSPLLAGDSYEQYF
few,TRBJ2-1,TRBV4-1,-,TGCGCCAGCAGCCAAGATGCGTCGAGCTCCTACAATGAGCAGTTCTTC,CASSQDASSSYNEQFF
-,TRBJ2-7,TRBV5-4,TRBD2,TGTGCCAGCACTTTAAGCGGGGGGGCCCCCTACGAGCAGTACTTC,CASTLSGGAPYEQYF
medium-sized,TRBJ2-7,TRBV4-3,TRBD2,TGCGCCAGCAGCCAAGGTACCTCTAGCGGGGGCTCCTACGAGCAGTACTTC,CASSQGTSSGGSYEQYF
-,TRBJ2-7,TRBV24-1,-,TGTGCCACCAGTATAGGAAGCGAGCAGTACTTC,CATSIGSEQYF